This TCR beta chain was identified during a study of human T cells and chemical hapten exposure. Time point given: pre-sensitization, week 0. Treatment in this sample: therapeutic diphenylcyclopropenone sensitization with weekly scalp DPC. The CDR3 spans 15 residues. V lost 4 bases and J lost 1, with 13 bases in between. Per germline, CDR1 KGHSH and CDR2 LQKENI. Each CDR3 protein is one row after TCRdb ran MiXCR on the RACE reads. The data show more than 150,000 distinct CDR3 sequences, approximately 29% seen once. This receptor was identified in a woman in her thirties with alopecia areata. Some clones in this sample may be carry-over from other donors' samples. V and J are TRBV18 and TRBJ1-2; D is unclear. This specimen consisted of whole blood, obtained in connection with sensitization to the hapten diphenylcyclopropenone (DPC). In nucleotides, the CDR3 is TGTGCCAGCTCACGGTCGGGTTCTCGTAACTATGGCTACACCTTC. It encodes CASSRSGSRNYGYTF.